Described below is a single T cell receptor beta chain sequence and its context. It has no known antigen specificity. No qualities accompany the bases; no much larger clone lies one base away. The germline V and J ends show losses of 8 bases and 4 bases respectively, and no gene match explains 9 bases of the junction. CDR1 and CDR2 (SEHNR, FQNEAQ) derive from the germline V gene (reference sequence). Including cysteine and phenylalanine, the CDR3 has 14 amino acids. Solely the CDR3 DNA is kept, with 42 bases framed from the first base. The donors were included in the validation cohort of roughly 130 subjects, a group kept apart from the 666-subject first cohort. Library preparation employed the immunoSEQ multiplex PCR assay. Per the source publication's procedure: A statistical classification framework was built for diagnosing cytomegalovirus status from the catalog of TCR beta chain sequences. TCRdb carries this immuneACCESS record with in-frame sequences only. Its versions omit some clonotypes, under half of them owing to an unresolved V gene in the studies checked, with the rest unexplained. D and trimming were read from the DNA, whereas the V and J calls and clone size are those reported in that table. The sample table lists tens of thousands of clones, just under 95% of them with a count of one. The ten largest clones capture around 2% of the sample.

The data were taken from a study of cytomegalovirus exposure and HLA in healthy donors (dated by TCRdb to about 2017). Regarding the study in general: The 550 to 750 repertoires of the first cohort and the approximately 110 validation repertoires were produced on the same platform, according to a later analysis. The aim of the study was to test whether cataloging public T cell receptors could identify signatures of past pathogen exposure. A separate validation cohort of 100 to 150 different subjects was used in addition to the roughly 700-subject first cohort. To predict cytomegalovirus infection status, the study brought together high-throughput TCR immunosequencing, statistical association of individual TCRs with disease status, and machine learning. Study-wide conclusions, independent of this receptor: Across donors, most TCR sequences were observed very rarely, whereas some public TCRs were present in many individuals. The classifier was reported to diagnose cytomegalovirus status with high specificity and sensitivity in both the original cohort and the validation cohort. In vitro tests confirmed that a few of the cytomegalovirus-associated TCR beta chains recognize cytomegalovirus antigens. In the study, 150 to 200 TCR beta chains were listed as associated with cytomegalovirus. All 120 or so repertoires were used to score co-occurrence in the validation cohort in a later analysis, because that analysis had no HLA typing for the cohort. Of the cluster scores, approximately 95% were above 0 in a later analysis, which found that TCRs clustered in the first cohort also tended to co-occur in the roughly 130 validation repertoires. The authors suggested that the approach could potentially be generalized to other disease states and immunological phenotypes.

This chain joins TRBV7-9 to TRBJ2-3; 7 central bases correspond to TRBD2. The sequenced sample was PBMCs. The clonotype originates from a man between 18 and 35 years old in good health and CMV-seronegative. The CDR3 corresponds to CASPGRESADTQYF. Read as DNA, the sequence is TGTGCCAGCCCGGGGCGGGAGTCTGCAGATACGCAGTATTTT.